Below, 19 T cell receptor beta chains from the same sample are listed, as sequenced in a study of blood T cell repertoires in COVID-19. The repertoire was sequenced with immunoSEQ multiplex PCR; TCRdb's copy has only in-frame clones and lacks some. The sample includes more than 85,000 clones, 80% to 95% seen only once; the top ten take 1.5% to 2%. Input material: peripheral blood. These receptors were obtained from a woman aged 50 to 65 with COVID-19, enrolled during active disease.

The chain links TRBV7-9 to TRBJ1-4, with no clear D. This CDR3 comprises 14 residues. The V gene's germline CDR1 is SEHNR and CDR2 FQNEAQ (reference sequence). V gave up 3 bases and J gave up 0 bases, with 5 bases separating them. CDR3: CASSFLATNEKLFF. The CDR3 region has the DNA TGTGCCAGCAGCTTCCTTGCAACTAATGAAAAACTGTTTTTT.

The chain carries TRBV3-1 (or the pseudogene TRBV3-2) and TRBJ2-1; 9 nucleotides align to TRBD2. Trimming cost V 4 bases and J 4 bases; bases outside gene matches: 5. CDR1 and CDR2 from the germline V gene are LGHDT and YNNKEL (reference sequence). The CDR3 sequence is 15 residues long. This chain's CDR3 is CASSLTSGSYNEQFF. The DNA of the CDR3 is TGTGCCAGCAGCCTGACTAGCGGAAGTTACAATGAGCAGTTCTTC.

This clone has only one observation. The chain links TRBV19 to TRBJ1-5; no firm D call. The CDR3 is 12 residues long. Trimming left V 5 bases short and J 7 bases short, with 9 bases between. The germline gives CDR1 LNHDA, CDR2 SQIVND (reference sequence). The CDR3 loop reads CASSPFQQPQHF. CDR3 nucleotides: TGTGCCAGTAGTCCCTTTCAGCAGCCCCAGCATTTT.

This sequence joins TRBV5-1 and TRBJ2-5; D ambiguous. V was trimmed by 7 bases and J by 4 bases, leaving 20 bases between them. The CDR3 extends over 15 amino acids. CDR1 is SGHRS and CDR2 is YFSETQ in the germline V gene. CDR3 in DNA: TGCGCCAGCCGCGGCTCTCCCCTGGGTCGAGAGACCCAGTACTTC. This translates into CASRGSPLGRETQYF.

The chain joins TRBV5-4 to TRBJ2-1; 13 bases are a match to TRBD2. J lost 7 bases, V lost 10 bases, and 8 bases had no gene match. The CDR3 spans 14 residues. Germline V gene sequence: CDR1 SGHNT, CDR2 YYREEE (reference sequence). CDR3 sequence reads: CAGTSGGAVNEQFF. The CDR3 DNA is TGTGCCGGTACTAGCGGGGGGGCCGTGAATGAGCAGTTCTTC.

Written as DNA, the CDR3 is TGTGCCAGCAGCTTCGGTGGGCCCAATTCACCCCTCCACTTT. The encoded protein is CASSFGGPNSPLHF. The chain recombines TRBV11-2 with TRBJ1-6; D gene ambiguous. Germline V gene lookup returns CDR1 SGHAT and CDR2 FQNNGV. CDR3 length: 14 amino acids. Trimming stripped 3 bases from V and 7 bases from J, with 10 bases between.

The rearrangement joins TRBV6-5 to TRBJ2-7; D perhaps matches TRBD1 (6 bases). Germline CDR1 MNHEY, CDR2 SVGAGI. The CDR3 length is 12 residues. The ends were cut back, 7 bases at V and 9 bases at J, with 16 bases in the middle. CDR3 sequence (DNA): TGTGCCAGCATTAGACAGGTACGATGGCAGTACGTC. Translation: CASIRQVRWQYV.

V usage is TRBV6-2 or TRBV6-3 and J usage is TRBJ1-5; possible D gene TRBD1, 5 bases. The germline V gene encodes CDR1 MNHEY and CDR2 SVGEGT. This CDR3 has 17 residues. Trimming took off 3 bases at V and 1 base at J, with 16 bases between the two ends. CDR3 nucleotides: TGTGCCAGCAGTTATTACCCGGGGGGGGTGAGCAATCAGCCCCAGCATTTT. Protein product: CASSYYPGGVSNQPQHF.

CDR3 in DNA: TGTGCCACCAGAGGGGCTGGGGCCAACGTCCTGACTTTC. Its protein product is CATRGAGANVLTF. This chain connects TRBV24-1 to TRBJ2-6; D might be TRBD1 (5 bases). In germline, CDR1 is KGHDR, CDR2 SFDVKD. The CDR3 is made up of 13 amino acids. V was trimmed by 7 bases and J by 2 bases, leaving 5 bases between them.

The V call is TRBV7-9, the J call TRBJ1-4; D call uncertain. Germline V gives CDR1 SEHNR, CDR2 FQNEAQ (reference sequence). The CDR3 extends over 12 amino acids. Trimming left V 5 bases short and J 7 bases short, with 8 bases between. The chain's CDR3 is CASSLGGEKLFF. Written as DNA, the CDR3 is TGTGCCAGCAGCCTAGGAGGTGAAAAACTGTTTTTT.

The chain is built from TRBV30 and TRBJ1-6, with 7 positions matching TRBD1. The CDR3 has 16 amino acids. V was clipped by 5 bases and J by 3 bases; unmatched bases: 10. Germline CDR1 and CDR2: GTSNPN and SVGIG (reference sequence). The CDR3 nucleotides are TGTGCCTGGGAATATAATGACAGGGACTATAATTCACCCCTCCACTTT. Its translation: CAWEYNDRDYNSPLHF.

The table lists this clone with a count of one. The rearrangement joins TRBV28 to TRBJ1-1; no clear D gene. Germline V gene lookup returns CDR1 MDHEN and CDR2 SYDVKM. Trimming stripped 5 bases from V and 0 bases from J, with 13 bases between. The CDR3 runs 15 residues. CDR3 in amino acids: CASSVGETMNTEAFF. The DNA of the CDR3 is TGTGCCAGCAGTGTGGGAGAGACAATGAACACTGAAGCTTTCTTT.

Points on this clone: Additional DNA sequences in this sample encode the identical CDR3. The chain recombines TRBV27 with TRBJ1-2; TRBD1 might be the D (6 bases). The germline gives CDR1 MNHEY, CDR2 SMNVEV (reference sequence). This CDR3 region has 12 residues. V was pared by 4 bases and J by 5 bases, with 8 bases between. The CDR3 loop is CASSSGTYGYTF. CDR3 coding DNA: TGTGCCAGCAGTTCCGGGACATATGGCTACACCTTC.

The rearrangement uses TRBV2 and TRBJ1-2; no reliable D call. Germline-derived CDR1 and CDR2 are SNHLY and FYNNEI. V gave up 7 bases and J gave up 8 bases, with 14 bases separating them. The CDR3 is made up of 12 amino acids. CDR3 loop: CASTRSKWGYTF. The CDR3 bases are TGTGCCAGCACTCGGAGCAAGTGGGGCTACACCTTC.

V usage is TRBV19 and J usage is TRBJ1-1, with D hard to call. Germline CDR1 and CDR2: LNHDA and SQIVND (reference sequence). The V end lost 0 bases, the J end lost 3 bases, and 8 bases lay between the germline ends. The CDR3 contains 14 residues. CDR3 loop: CASSIDRRDTEAFF. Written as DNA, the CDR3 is TGTGCCAGTAGTATAGACAGGAGGGACACTGAAGCTTTCTTT.

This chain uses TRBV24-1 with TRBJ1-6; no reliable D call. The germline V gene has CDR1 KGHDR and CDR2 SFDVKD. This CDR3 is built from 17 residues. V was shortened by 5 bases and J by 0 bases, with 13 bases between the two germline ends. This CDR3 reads CATSGAFASSYNSPLHF. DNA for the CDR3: TGTGCCACCAGTGGAGCATTTGCTAGCTCCTATAATTCACCCCTCCACTTT.

CDR3 nucleotide sequence: TGTGCCAGCAGTCCACGGGGCTTCCGGGGGGGCGAGCAGTACTTC. Amino acids: CASSPRGFRGGEQYF. The chain combines TRBV28 with TRBJ2-7; TRBD2 matches 8 bases. Trimming removed 5 bases from V and 6 bases from J; junction bases left unmatched: 12. The CDR3 loop spans 15 amino acids. Germline V gene lookup returns CDR1 MDHEN and CDR2 SYDVKM. Combining the CDR3 with reference TRBV28 and TRBJ2-7 gives the whole variable domain DVKVTQSSRYLVKRTGEKVFLECVQDMDHENMFWYRQDPGLGLRLIYFSYDVKMKEKGDIPEGYSVSREKKERFSLILESASTNQTSMYLCASSPRGFRGGEQYFGPGTRLTVT.

CDR3 sequence reads: CAISDRVGRLDNEQFF. CDR3 nucleotides: TGTGCCATCAGTGACCGCGTGGGGCGTTTAGACAATGAGCAGTTCTTC. The chain joins TRBV10-3 to TRBJ2-1; maybe TRBD1 (5 bases). Per germline, CDR1 ENHRY and CDR2 SYGVKD. CDR3 length: 16 residues. V was shortened by 3 bases and J by 5 bases, with 17 bases between the two germline ends.

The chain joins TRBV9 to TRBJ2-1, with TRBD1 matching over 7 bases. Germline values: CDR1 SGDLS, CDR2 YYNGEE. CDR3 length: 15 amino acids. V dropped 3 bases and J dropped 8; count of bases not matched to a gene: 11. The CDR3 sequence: CASSEGAGKGHEQFF. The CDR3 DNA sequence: TGTGCCAGCAGCGAGGGGGCCGGGAAGGGCCATGAGCAGTTCTTC.